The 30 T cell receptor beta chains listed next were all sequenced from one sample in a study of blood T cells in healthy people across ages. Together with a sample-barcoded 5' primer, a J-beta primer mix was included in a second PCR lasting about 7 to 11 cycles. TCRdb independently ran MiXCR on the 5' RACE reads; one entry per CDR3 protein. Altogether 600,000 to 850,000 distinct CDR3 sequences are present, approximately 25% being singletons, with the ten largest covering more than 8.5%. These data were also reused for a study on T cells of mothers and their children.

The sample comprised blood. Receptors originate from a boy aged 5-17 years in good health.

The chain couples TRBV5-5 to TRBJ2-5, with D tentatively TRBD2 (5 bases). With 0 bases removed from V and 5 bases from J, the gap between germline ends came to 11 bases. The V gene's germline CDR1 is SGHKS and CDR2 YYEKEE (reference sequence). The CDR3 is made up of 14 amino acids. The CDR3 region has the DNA TGTGCCAGCAGCTTGGATCCGGGATCCGAGACCCAGTACTTC. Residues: CASSLDPGSETQYF.

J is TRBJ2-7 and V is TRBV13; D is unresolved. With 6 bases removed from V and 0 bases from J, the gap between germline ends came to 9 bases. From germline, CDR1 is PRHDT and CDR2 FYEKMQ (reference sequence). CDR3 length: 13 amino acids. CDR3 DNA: TGTGCCAGCAGGCCACCCGCCTCCTACGAGCAGTACTTC. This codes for CASRPPASYEQYF.

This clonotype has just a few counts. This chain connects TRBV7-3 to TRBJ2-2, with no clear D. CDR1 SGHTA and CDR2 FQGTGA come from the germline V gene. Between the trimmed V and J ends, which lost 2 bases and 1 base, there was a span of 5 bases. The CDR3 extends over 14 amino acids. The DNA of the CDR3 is TGTGCCAGCAGCTTATACGGGAACACCGGGGAGCTGTTTTTT. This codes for CASSLYGNTGELFF.

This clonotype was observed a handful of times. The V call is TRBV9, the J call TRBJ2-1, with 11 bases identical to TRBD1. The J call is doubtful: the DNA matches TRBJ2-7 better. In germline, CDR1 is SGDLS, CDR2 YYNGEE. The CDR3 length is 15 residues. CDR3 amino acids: CASSARTGGGYEQYF. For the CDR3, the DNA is TGTGCCAGCAGCGCCCGGACAGGGGGCGGGTACGAGCAGTACTTC.

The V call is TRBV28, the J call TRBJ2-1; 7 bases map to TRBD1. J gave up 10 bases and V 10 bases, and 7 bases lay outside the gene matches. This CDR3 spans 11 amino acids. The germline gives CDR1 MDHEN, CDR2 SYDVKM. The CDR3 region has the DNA TGTGCCACTTTTCAGGGGGACGAGCAGTTCTTC. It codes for CATFQGDEQFF.

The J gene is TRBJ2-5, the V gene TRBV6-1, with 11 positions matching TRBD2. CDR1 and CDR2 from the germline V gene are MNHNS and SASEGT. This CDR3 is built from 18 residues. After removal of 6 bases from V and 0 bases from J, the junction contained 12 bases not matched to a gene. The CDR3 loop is CASSRHQLAGEYQETQYF. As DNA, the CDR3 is TGTGCCAGCAGCCGCCACCAACTAGCGGGGGAGTACCAAGAGACCCAGTACTTC.

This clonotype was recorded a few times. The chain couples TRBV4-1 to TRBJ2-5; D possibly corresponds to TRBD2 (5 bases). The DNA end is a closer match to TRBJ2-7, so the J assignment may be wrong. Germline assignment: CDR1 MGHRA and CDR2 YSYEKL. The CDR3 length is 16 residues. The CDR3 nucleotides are TGCGCCAGCAGCCAAGATCGGTTAGCGATTTCCTACGAGCAGTACTTC. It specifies CASSQDRLAISYEQYF.

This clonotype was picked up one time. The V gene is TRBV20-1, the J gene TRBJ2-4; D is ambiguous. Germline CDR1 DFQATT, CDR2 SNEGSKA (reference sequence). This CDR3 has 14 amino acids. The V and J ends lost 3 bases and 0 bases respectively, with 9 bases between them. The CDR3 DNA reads TGCAGTGCTAGGGTAGGGAAAGCCAAAAACATTCAGTACTTC. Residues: CSARVGKAKNIQYF.

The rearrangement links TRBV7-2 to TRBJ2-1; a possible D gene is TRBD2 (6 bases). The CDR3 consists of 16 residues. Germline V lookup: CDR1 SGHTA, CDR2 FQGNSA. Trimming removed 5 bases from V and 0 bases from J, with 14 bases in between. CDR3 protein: CASSNRLVYSYNEQFF. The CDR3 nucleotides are TGTGCCAGCAGCAACAGACTAGTTTACTCCTACAATGAGCAGTTCTTC. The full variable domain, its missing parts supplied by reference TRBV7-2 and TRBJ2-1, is GAGVSQSPSNKVTEKGKDVELRCDPISGHTALYWYRQSLGQGLEFLIYFQGNSAPDKSGLPSDRFSAERTGGSVSTLTIQRTQQEDSAVYLCASSNRLVYSYNEQFFGPGTRLTVL.

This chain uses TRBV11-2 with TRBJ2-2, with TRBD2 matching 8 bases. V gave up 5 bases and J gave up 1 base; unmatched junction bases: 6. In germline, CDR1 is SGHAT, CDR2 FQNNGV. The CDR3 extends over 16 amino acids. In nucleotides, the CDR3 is TGTGCCAGCAGCCGTTTAGCGGGGAAGAACACCGGGGAGCTGTTTTTT. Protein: CASSRLAGKNTGELFF.

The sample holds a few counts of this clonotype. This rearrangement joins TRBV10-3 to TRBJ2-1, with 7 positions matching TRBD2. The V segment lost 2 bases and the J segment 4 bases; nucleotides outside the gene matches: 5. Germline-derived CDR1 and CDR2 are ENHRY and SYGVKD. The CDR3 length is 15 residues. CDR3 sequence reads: CAISELAAPYNEQFF. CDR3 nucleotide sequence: TGTGCCATCAGTGAGCTAGCGGCTCCATACAATGAGCAGTTCTTC.

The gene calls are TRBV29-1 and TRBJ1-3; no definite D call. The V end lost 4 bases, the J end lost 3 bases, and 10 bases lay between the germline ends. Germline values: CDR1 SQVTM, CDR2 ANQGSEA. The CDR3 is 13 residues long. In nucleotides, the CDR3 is TGCAGCGTTGCACAGCCCGTTGGAAACACCATATATTTT. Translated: CSVAQPVGNTIYF.

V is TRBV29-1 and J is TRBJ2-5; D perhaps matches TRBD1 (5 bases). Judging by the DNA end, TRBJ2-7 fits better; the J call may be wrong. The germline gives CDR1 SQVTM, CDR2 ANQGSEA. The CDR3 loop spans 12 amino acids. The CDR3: CSVSDNSYEQYF. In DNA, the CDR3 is TGCAGCGTTTCGGACAACTCCTACGAGCAGTACTTC.

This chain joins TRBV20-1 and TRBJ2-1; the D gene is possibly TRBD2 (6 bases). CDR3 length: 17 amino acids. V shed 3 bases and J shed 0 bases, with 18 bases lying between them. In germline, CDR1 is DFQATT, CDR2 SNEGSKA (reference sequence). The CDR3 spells CSARRDFYVGSYNEQFF. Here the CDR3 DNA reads TGCAGTGCTAGGAGGGACTTCTATGTAGGCTCCTACAATGAGCAGTTCTTC.

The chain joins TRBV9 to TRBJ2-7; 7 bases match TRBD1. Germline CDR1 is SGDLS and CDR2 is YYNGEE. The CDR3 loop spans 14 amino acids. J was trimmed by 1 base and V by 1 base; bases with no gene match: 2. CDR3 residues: CASSVSGQSYEQYF. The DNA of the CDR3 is TGTGCCAGCAGCGTATCGGGACAGTCCTACGAGCAGTACTTC.

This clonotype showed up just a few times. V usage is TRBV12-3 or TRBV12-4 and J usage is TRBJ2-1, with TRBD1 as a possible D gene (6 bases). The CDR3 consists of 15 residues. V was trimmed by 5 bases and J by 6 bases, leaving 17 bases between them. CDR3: CASSHADSLGNEQFF. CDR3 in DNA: TGTGCCAGCAGTCACGCGGACAGCTTGGGCAATGAGCAGTTCTTC.

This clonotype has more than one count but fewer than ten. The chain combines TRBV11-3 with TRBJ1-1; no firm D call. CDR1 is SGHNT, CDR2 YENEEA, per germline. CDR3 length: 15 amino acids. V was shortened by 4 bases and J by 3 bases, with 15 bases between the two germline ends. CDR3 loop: CASSSELYGYTEAFF. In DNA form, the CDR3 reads TGTGCCAGCAGCTCCGAGTTGTACGGGTACACTGAAGCTTTCTTT.

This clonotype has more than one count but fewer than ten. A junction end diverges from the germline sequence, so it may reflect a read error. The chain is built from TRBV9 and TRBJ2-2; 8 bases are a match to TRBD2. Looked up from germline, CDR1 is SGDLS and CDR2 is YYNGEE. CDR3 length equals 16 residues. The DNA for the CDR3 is TGTGCCAGCGGCGTTAGCGGGAATGCGAACACCGGGGAGCTGTTTTTT. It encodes CASGVSGNANTGELFF.

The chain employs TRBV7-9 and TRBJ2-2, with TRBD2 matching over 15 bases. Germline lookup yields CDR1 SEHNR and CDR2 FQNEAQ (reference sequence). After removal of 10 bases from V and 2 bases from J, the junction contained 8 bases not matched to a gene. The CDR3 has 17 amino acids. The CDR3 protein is CAITGTSGRPNTGELFF. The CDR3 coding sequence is TGTGCCATTACCGGGACTAGCGGGAGGCCCAACACCGGGGAGCTGTTTTTT.

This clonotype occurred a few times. The CDR3 nucleotides read TGTGCCAGCAGACCCCGGGGGAGAGGTAATTCACCCCTCCACTTT. It is translated as CASRPRGRGNSPLHF. The rearrangement joins TRBV12-3 or TRBV12-4 to TRBJ1-6, with D possibly TRBD1 on 5 matching bases. The CDR3 is made up of 15 amino acids. Between the trimmed V and J ends, which lost 6 bases and 6 bases, there was a span of 15 bases.

This CDR3 reads CASSLPGTGANTIYF. CDR3 coding DNA: TGTGCCAGCAGTCTTCCCGGGACAGGCGCAAACACCATATATTTT. The rearrangement joins TRBV3-1 to TRBJ1-3; 8 nucleotides agree with TRBD1. Germline V gene lookup returns CDR1 LGHDT and CDR2 YNNKEL (reference sequence). J was trimmed by 6 bases and V by 6 bases; bases with no gene match: 10. The CDR3 contains 15 residues.

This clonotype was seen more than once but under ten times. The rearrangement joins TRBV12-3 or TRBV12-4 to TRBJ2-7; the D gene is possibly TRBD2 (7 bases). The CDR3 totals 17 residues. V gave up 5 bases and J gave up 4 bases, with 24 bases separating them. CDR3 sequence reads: CASSNRVFGGGSYEQYF. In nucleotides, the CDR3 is TGTGCCAGCAGTAACAGGGTATTTGGGGGAGGGTCGTACGAGCAGTACTTC.

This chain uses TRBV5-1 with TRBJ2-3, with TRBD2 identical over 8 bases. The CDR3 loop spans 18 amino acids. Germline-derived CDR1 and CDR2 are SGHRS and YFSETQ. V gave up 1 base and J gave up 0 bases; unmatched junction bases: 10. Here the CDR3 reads CASSLFPTSGTSTDTQYF. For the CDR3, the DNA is TGCGCCAGCAGCTTGTTTCCCACTAGCGGAACTAGCACAGATACGCAGTATTTT.

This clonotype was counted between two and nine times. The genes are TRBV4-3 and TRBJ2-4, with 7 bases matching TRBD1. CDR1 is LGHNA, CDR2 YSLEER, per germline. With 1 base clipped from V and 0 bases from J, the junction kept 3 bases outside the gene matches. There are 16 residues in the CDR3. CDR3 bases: TGCGCCAGCAGCCAAGGGACAGGACTAGCCAAAAACATTCAGTACTTC. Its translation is CASSQGTGLAKNIQYF.

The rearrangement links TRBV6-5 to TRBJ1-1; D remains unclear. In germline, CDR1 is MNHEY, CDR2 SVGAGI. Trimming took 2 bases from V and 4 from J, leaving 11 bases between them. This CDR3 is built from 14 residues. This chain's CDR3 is CASSYEVGFTEAFF. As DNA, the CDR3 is TGTGCCAGCAGTTACGAGGTGGGCTTCACTGAAGCTTTCTTT.

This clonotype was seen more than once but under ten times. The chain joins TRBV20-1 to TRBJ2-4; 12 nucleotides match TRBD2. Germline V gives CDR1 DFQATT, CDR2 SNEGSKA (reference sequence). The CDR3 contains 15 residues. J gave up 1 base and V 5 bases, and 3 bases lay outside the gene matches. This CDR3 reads CSAGLAGIAKNIQYF. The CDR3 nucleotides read TGCAGTGCTGGACTAGCGGGAATTGCCAAAAACATTCAGTACTTC.

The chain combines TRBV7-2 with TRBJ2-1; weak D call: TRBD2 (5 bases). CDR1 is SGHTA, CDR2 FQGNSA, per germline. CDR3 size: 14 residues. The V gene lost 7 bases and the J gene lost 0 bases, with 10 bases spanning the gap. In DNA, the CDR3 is TGTGCCAGCACTCGGGATTCCTCCTACAATGAGCAGTTCTTC. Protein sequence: CASTRDSSYNEQFF.

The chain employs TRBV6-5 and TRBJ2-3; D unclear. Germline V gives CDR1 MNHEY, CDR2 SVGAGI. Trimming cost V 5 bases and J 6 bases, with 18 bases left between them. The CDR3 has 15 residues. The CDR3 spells CASSLNPLPIDTQYF. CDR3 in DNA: TGTGCCAGCAGTCTAAACCCCCTCCCCATCGATACGCAGTATTTT.

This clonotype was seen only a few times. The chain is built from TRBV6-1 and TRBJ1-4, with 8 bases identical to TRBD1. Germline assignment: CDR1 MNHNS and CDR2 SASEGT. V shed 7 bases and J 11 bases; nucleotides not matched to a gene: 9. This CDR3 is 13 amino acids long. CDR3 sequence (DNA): TGTGCCAGCAATGGACAGGGATTCTCCAAACTGTTTTTT. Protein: CASNGQGFSKLFF.

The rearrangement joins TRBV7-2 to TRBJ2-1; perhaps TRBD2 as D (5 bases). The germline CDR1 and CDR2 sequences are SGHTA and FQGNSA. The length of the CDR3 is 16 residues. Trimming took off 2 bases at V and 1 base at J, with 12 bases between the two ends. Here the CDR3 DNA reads TGTGCCAGCAGCTTATCTCCGACTATTTCCTACAATGAGCAGTTCTTC. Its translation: CASSLSPTISYNEQFF.